This T cell receptor (beta chain) was sequenced in a study of blood T cells in healthy people across ages. Germline V gene sequence: CDR1 SGDLS, CDR2 YYNGEE. CDR3 size: 14 residues. Trimming shortened V by 4 bases and J by 2 bases, and 11 bases separated the two germline ends. Every donor gave 9.5 to 10 milliliters of peripheral blood. General observations from the study: Nothing was known about donor CMV status, and this possibly confounded expanded clonotype changes. Roughly linearly, TCR beta diversity per million T cells fell as age increased.

A remark on this clonotype: Its antigen is unidentified.

A sample-barcoded 5' primer and a J-beta primer mix were used in a second PCR of about 6 to 11 cycles. Every sample returned 2.5 million or more CDR3-containing paired-end reads. TCRdb reprocessed the 5' RACE reads with MiXCR, giving one entry per CDR3 protein. Among 1.5 million to 2 million distinct CDR3 sequences listed, 28% were seen once. The J gene is TRBJ2-3, the V gene TRBV9, with a possible D match to TRBD2 (6 bases). Sequenced sample: blood. This TCR came from a woman under 40 in good health. CDR3 region: CASSQGEDTDTQYF. CDR3 DNA: TGTGCCAGCAGCCAAGGGGAGGACACAGATACGCAGTATTTT.